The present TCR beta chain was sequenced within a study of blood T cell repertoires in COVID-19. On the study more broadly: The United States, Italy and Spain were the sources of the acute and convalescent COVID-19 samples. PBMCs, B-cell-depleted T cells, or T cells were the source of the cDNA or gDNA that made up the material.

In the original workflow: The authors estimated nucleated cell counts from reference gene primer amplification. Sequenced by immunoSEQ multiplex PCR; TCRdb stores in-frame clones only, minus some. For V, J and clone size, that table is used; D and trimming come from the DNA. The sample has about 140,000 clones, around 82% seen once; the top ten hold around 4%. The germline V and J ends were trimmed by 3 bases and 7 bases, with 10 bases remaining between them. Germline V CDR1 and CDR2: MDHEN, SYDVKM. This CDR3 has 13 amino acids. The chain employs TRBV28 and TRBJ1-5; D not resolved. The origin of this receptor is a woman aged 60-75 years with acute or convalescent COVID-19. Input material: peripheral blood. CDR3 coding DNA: TGTGCCAGCAGTTTTTCTAGCGGGCAGCCCCAGCATTTT. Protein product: CASSFSSGQPQHF.